These 20 T cell receptor beta chains came from one sample sequenced in a study of cytomegalovirus exposure and HLA in healthy donors. The PCR made use of 60 Vbeta and 13 Jbeta primers. Repertoires were generated with immunoSEQ multiplex PCR, while TCRdb's copy carries only in-frame clones and drops some. The sample lists approximately 150,000 clones, roughly 10% seen once, with 1.5% to 2% in the top ten. What was sequenced was PBMCs. The receptors originated from a male donor in good health and CMV-seronegative.

The CDR3 DNA reads as TGCGCCAGCAGCCAAGGAGGGGGACCCTACGAGCAGTACTTC. Translation gives CASSQGGGPYEQYF. V is TRBV4-3 and J is TRBJ2-7; tentatively, D is TRBD1 (6 bases). V shed 1 base and J shed 2 bases, with 9 bases lying between them. The CDR3 is made up of 14 amino acids. Germline loops: CDR1 LGHNA, CDR2 YSLEER.

This clone was seen more than once but under ten times. The chain is built from TRBV2 and TRBJ1-1, with D unclear. This CDR3 contains 15 residues. Trimming took 4 bases from V and 4 from J, leaving 16 bases between them. CDR1 is SNHLY, CDR2 FYNNEI, per germline. The CDR3 reads CASSVAPESGTEAFF. CDR3 nucleotide sequence: TGTGCCAGCAGTGTGGCTCCCGAGTCAGGCACTGAAGCTTTCTTT.

This clone has a handful of counts. This rearrangement joins TRBV7-9 to TRBJ2-1; 9 bases align to TRBD2. The CDR3 is 16 amino acids. Germline trimming cut 5 bases from V and 0 bases from J; bases unmatched to any gene: 5. Germline CDR1 reads SEHNR; CDR2 reads FQNEAQ (reference sequence). CDR3 residues: CASSSSSGDSYNEQFF. CDR3 DNA: TGTGCCAGCAGCAGCTCTAGCGGGGACTCCTACAATGAGCAGTTCTTC.

In its sample, this clone was seen a few times. V is TRBV5-4 and J is TRBJ2-7, with 13 bases aligning to TRBD2. V lost 4 bases to trimming and J lost 6 bases; unmatched junction nucleotides: 7. The CDR3 extends over 15 amino acids. The germline CDR1 and CDR2 sequences are SGHNT and YYREEE (reference sequence). CDR3: CASSAGLAGSSEQYF. The CDR3 nucleotides are TGTGCCAGCAGCGCGGGACTAGCGGGAAGTTCCGAGCAGTACTTC. Based on the CDR3 plus reference TRBV5-4 and TRBJ2-7, the full variable domain is ETGVTQSPTHLIKTRGQQVTLRCSSQSGHNTVSWYQQALGQGPQFIFQYYREEENGRGNFPPRFSGLQFPNYSSELNVNALELDDSALYLCASSAGLAGSSEQYFGPGTRLTVT.

The rearrangement uses TRBV25-1 and TRBJ2-3; TRBD2 matches 8 bases. This CDR3 is 15 amino acids long. With V trimmed by 5 bases and J by 5 bases, 9 bases remained unmatched. The germline V gene encodes CDR1 MGHDK and CDR2 SYGVNS. DNA for the CDR3: TGTGCCAGCAGTATGAGCGGGAGTTCAATAGATACGCAGTATTTT. Amino acid sequence: CASSMSGSSIDTQYF.

This chain joins TRBV18 and TRBJ2-5, with 7 bases aligning to TRBD2. The J call is in doubt because the DNA end fits TRBJ2-7 better. This CDR3 region has 15 residues. CDR1 and CDR2 from the germline V gene are KGHSH and LQKENI. The CDR3 region is CASSPGAGETYEQYF. CDR3 nucleotide sequence: TGTGCCAGCTCACCAGGGGCGGGGGAAACCTACGAGCAGTACTTC.

CDR3 protein: CASSLGQGVQPQHF. The DNA for the CDR3 is TGTGCCAGCAGCTTGGGACAGGGAGTTCAGCCCCAGCATTTT. The chain carries TRBV13 and TRBJ1-5, with 9 bases aligning to TRBD1. CDR1 is PRHDT, CDR2 FYEKMQ, per germline (reference sequence). The V gene end was trimmed by 3 bases and the J gene end by 6 bases; junction bases not matched to a gene: 3. The CDR3 runs 14 residues.

This clone showed up just a few times. The gene calls are TRBV28 and TRBJ2-3; 8 nucleotides agree with TRBD1. Trimming took 4 bases from V and 6 from J; bases not matched to a gene: 12. Per the germline V gene, CDR1 is MDHEN and CDR2 is SYDVKM. This CDR3 region has 16 residues. The CDR3 protein is CASSYESRGLRDTQYF. CDR3 DNA sequence: TGTGCCAGCAGTTACGAATCCAGGGGGCTAAGGGATACGCAGTATTTT. Filled out from reference TRBV28 and TRBJ2-3, the complete variable domain reads DVKVTQSSRYLVKRTGEKVFLECVQDMDHENMFWYRQDPGLGLRLIYFSYDVKMKEKGDIPEGYSVSREKKERFSLILESASTNQTSMYLCASSYESRGLRDTQYFGPGTRLTVL.

V and J are TRBV11-2 and TRBJ2-7, with 9 bases matching TRBD2. The CDR3 extends over 15 amino acids. Per germline, CDR1 SGHAT and CDR2 FQNNGV. V was clipped by 5 bases and J by 3 bases; unmatched bases: 8. CDR3 in DNA: TGTGCCAGCAGCCGCGGAGCGGGGGGTTTCTACGAGCAGTACTTC. This translates into CASSRGAGGFYEQYF.

This rearrangement joins TRBV27 to TRBJ1-1; D may be TRBD1 (5 bases). Germline values: CDR1 MNHEY, CDR2 SMNVEV (reference sequence). This CDR3 comprises 15 residues. Trimming took 4 bases from V and 4 from J, leaving 16 bases between them. The CDR3 region is CASSYGGRWSTEAFF. The CDR3 nucleotides read TGTGCCAGCAGTTACGGGGGACGTTGGAGCACTGAAGCTTTCTTT.

This clone was picked up a small number of times. The genes are TRBV6-1 and TRBJ2-1, with D possibly matching TRBD1 (6 bases). In germline, CDR1 is MNHNS, CDR2 SASEGT. This CDR3 is 15 amino acids long. Trimming took 7 bases from V and 2 from J, leaving 15 bases between them. In nucleotides, the CDR3 is TGTGCCAGCACTGTACAGGGAAGAACCTACAATGAGCAGTTCTTC. Amino acid sequence: CASTVQGRTYNEQFF.

This chain uses TRBV5-1 with TRBJ2-5; 8 bases agree with TRBD2. There are 18 residues in the CDR3. Trimming cost V 3 bases and J 2 bases; bases outside gene matches: 15. The germline gives CDR1 SGHRS, CDR2 YFSETQ. CDR3 region: CASSSDPAGGLIQETQYF. CDR3 in DNA: TGCGCCAGCAGCTCGGACCCGGCGGGGGGCCTAATTCAAGAGACCCAGTACTTC.

This clone was counted only a few times. The chain is built from TRBV29-1 and TRBJ1-1, with D tentatively TRBD1 (5 bases). V was clipped by 5 bases and J by 3 bases, with 16 bases between them. Germline CDR1 SQVTM, CDR2 ANQGSEA. The CDR3 has 14 residues. The CDR3: CSVTAGVGYTEAFF. CDR3 nucleotides: TGCAGCGTTACCGCGGGGGTAGGGTACACTGAAGCTTTCTTT.

This clone was observed a handful of times. This sequence joins TRBV4-1 and TRBJ2-2; 7 bases align to TRBD2. This CDR3 has 16 residues. The germline V gene has CDR1 MGHRA and CDR2 YSYEKL. J gave up 2 bases and V 1 base, and 4 bases lay outside the gene matches. CDR3 sequence reads: CASSQVAGDNTGELFF. The CDR3 DNA reads TGCGCCAGCAGCCAAGTCGCGGGGGACAACACCGGGGAGCTGTTTTTT.

The V call is TRBV5-1, the J call TRBJ2-2; D unclear. The CDR3 consists of 14 residues. CDR1 is SGHRS and CDR2 is YFSETQ in the germline V gene. V gave up 2 bases and J gave up 7 bases, with 12 bases separating them. Written as DNA, the CDR3 is TGCGCCAGCAGCTTTAGCTCCCAGAGCGGGGAGCTGTTTTTT. Its translation: CASSFSSQSGELFF. Full variable domain (remainder filled in from reference TRBV5-1 and TRBJ2-2): KAGVTQTPRYLIKTRGQQVTLSCSPISGHRSVSWYQQTPGQGLQFLFEYFSETQRNKGNFPGRFSGRQFSNSRSEMNVSTLELGDSALYLCASSFSSQSGELFFGEGSRLTVL.

This clone showed up just a few times. The chain joins TRBV5-6 to TRBJ2-7, with 9 bases identical to TRBD1. The CDR3 sequence is 15 residues long. Per the germline V gene, CDR1 is SGHDT and CDR2 is YYEEEE. Germline trimming cut 0 bases from V and 4 bases from J; bases unmatched to any gene: 5. The CDR3 here is CASSLAGQGLYEQYF. In DNA form, the CDR3 reads TGTGCCAGCAGCTTGGCGGGACAGGGCCTGTACGAGCAGTACTTC.

The chain has TRBV11-2 and TRBJ2-7, with a weak D call TRBD1 (7 bases). Trimming shortened V by 5 bases and J by 4 bases, and 21 bases separated the two germline ends. The CDR3 extends over 16 amino acids. The germline gives CDR1 SGHAT, CDR2 FQNNGV. CDR3 sequence (DNA): TGTGCCAGCAGCACGTTGGCAGGGGGGTGGGAGTACGAGCAGTACTTC. This encodes CASSTLAGGWEYEQYF. Combining the CDR3 with reference TRBV11-2 and TRBJ2-7 gives the whole variable domain EAGVAQSPRYKIIEKRQSVAFWCNPISGHATLYWYQQILGQGPKLLIQFQNNGVVDDSQLPKDRFSAERLKGVDSTLKIQPAKLEDSAVYLCASSTLAGGWEYEQYFGPGTRLTVT.

This clone was found once. The genes are TRBV6-6 and TRBJ1-1; D possibly corresponds to TRBD1 (5 bases). CDR3 length: 13 residues. The V gene's germline CDR1 is MNHNY and CDR2 SVGAGI (reference sequence). Trimming left V 5 bases short and J 4 bases short, with 11 bases between. The CDR3 loop is CASSLMGGTEAFF. The CDR3 coding sequence is TGTGCCAGCAGTCTAATGGGGGGCACTGAAGCTTTCTTT.

This chain uses TRBV10-3 with TRBJ1-3; D gene ambiguous. The germline V gene has CDR1 ENHRY and CDR2 SYGVKD. CDR3 size: 13 residues. The V gene lost 2 bases and the J gene lost 2 bases, with 4 bases spanning the gap. CDR3 nucleotide sequence: TGTGCCATCAGTGAGGTAGCTGGAAACACCATATATTTT. Its protein is CAISEVAGNTIYF.

This chain joins TRBV18 and TRBJ1-4, with D perhaps matching TRBD1 (5 bases). CDR1 is KGHSH and CDR2 is LQKENI in the germline V gene. The CDR3 totals 15 residues. With 2 bases removed from V and 0 bases from J, the gap between germline ends came to 7 bases. The CDR3 region is CASSPSGPTNEKLFF. The CDR3 nucleotides read TGTGCCAGCTCACCATCAGGGCCAACTAATGAAAAACTGTTTTTT. Full variable domain (missing parts from reference TRBV18 and TRBJ1-4): NAGVMQNPRHLVRRRGQEARLRCSPMKGHSHVYWYRQLPEEGLKFMVYLQKENIIDESGMPKERFSAEFPKEGPSILRIQQVVRGDSAAYFCASSPSGPTNEKLFFGSGTQLSVL.